This T cell receptor (beta chain) came from a study of cytomegalovirus exposure and HLA in healthy donors. CDR3 size: 13 residues. The germline gives CDR1 ENHRY, CDR2 SYGVKD. The V end was cut by 0 bases, the J end by 6 bases, with 6 bases between. The PCR made use of 60 Vbeta and 13 Jbeta primers. Data came from immunoSEQ multiplex PCR; TCRdb stores just in-frame clones and leaves some out. The sample includes about 150,000 clones, about 75% of them seen just once. This receptor was obtained from a man between 18 and 29 years old in good health and CMV-seronegative. Sequences were obtained from PBMCs. The rearrangement links TRBV10-3 to TRBJ2-1; D remains ambiguous. The CDR3 protein is CAISESNSNEQFF. The CDR3, as DNA: TGTGCCATCAGTGAGTCGAACAGCAATGAGCAGTTCTTC.